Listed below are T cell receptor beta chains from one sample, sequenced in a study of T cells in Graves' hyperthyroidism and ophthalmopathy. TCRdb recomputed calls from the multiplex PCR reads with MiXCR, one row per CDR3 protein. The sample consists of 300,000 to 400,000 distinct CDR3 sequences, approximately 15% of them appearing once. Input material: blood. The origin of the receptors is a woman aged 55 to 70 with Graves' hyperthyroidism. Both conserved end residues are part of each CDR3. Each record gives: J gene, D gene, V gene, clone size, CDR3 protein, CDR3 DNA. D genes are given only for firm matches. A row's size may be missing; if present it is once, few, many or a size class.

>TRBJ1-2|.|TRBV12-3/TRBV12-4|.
CASSRQLGDGYTF
TGTGCCAGCAGCCGACAGCTGGGTGATGGCTACACCTTC
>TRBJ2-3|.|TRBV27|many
CASSFTPTDTQYF
TGTGCCAGCAGTTTCACCCCCACAGATACGCAGTATTTT
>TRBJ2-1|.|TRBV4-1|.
CASSLRGLPYNEQFF
TGCGCCAGCAGCCTTCGGGGGTTGCCCTACAATGAGCAGTTCTTC
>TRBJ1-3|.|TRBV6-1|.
CASRAGPEGNTIYF
TGTGCCAGCAGAGCTGGACCTGAAGGAAACACCATATATTTT
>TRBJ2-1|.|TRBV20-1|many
CSASPTRGLVNEQFF
TGCAGTGCCTCCCCCACTAGAGGTCTTGTCAATGAGCAGTTCTTC
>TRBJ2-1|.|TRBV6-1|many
CASSARGAGSYNEQFF
TGTGCCAGCAGTGCCCGGGGAGCGGGCTCCTACAATGAGCAGTTCTTC
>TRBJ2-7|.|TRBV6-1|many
CASSPTGISYEQYF
TGTGCCAGCAGTCCCACAGGGATCTCCTACGAGCAGTACTTC
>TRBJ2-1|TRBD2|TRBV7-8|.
CASSLGGGGWGTGEQFF
TGTGCCAGCAGCTTAGGGGGGGGGGGGTGGGGGACGGGTGAGCAGTTCTTC
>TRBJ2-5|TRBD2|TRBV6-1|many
CASSEREGRFLETQYF
TGTGCCAGCAGTGAACGGGAGGGGAGGTTTCTAGAGACCCAGTACTTC
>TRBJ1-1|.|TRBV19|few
CASRDTGRLLNTEAFF
TGTGCCAGTAGGGATACAGGGCGACTCTTAAACACTGAAGCTTTCTTT
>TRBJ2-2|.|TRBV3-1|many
CASSLRGSDTGELFF
TGTGCCAGCAGCCTCAGGGGTAGCGACACCGGGGAGCTGTTTTTT
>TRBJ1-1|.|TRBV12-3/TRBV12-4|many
CASSLRPANTEAFF
TGTGCCAGCAGTTTAAGACCTGCGAACACTGAAGCTTTCTTT
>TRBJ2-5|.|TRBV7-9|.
CASQGPQETQYF
TGTGCCAGCCAGGGCCCCCAAGAGACCCAGTACTTC
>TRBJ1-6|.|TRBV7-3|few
CASSLWGIGSNSPLHF
TGTGCCAGCAGCTTATGGGGAATTGGTAGTAATTCACCCCTCCACTTT
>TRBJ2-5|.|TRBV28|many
CASSSHRSQETQYF
TGTGCCAGCAGTTCCCACAGGTCCCAAGAGACCCAGTACTTC
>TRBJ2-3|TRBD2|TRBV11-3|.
CASSYGTSGIRADTQYF
TGTGCCAGCAGCTATGGGACTAGCGGGATCCGGGCAGATACGCAGTATTTT
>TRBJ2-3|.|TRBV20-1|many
CSASRITDTQYF
TGCAGTGCAAGCAGGATCACAGATACGCAGTATTTT
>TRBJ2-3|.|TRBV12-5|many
CATNAQDPTDTQYF
TGTGCTACAAACGCCCAGGATCCCACAGATACGCAGTATTTT
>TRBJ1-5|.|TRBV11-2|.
CASSLGITPWQPQHF
TGTGCCAGCAGCTTAGGTATAACGCCCTGGCAGCCCCAGCATTTT
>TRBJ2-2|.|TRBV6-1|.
CASRFRVGSTGELFF
TGTGCCAGCAGGTTCAGGGTAGGGAGCACCGGGGAGCTGTTTTTT
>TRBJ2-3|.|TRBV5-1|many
CASSSESNTDTQYF
TGCGCCAGCAGCTCCGAGTCAAACACAGATACGCAGTATTTT
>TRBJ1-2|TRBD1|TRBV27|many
CASWQGVYGYTF
TGTGCCAGCTGGCAGGGGGTCTATGGCTACACCTTC
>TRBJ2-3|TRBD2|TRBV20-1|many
CSARRTSGSTDTQYF
TGCAGTGCTAGAAGGACTAGCGGGAGCACAGATACGCAGTATTTT
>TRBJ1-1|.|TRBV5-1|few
CASSLRREYTEAFF
TGCGCCAGCAGCTTGAGAAGGGAATATACTGAAGCTTTCTTT
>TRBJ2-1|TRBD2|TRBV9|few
CASSVGGSTYNEQFF
TGTGCCAGCAGCGTAGGCGGGAGTACCTACAATGAGCAGTTCTTC
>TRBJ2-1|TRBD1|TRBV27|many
CASSLGKGDRGYNEQFF
TGTGCCAGCAGTTTGGGTAAGGGGGACAGGGGCTACAATGAGCAGTTCTTC
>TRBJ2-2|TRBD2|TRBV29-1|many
CSVALGLAGGGVTGELFF
TGCAGCGTTGCCCTGGGACTAGCGGGAGGAGGTGTCACCGGGGAGCTGTTTTTT
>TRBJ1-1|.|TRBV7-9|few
CASTTGLTGWGTEAFF
TGTGCCAGCACCACGGGATTGACGGGATGGGGCACTGAAGCTTTCTTT
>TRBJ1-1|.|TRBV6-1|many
CASSPTINTEAFF
TGTGCCAGCAGTCCGACTATAAACACTGAAGCTTTCTTT
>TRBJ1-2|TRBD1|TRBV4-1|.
CASSQRTGTGTFGYTF
TGCGCCAGCAGCCAAAGGACCGGGACAGGTACCTTTGGCTACACCTTC
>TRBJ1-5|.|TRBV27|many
CASSLRGSLPSNQPQHF
TGTGCCAGCAGTTTGCGGGGAAGCCTACCTAGCAATCAGCCCCAGCATTTT
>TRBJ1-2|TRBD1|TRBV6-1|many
CASSKQGEDYGYTF
TGTGCCAGCAGTAAACAGGGGGAGGACTATGGCTACACCTTC
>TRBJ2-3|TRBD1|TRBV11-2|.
CASSSRTGTGSDTQYF
TGTGCCAGCAGCTCGCGAACCGGGACAGGGTCGGATACGCAGTATTTT
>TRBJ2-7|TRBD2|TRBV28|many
CASSLLLAGGYEQYF
TGTGCCAGCAGTTTATTACTAGCGGGAGGCTACGAGCAGTACTTC
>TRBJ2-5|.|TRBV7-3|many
CASSPMRSETQYF
TGTGCCAGCAGCCCCATGAGGTCAGAGACCCAGTACTTC
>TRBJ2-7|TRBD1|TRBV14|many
CASSRRRTGLYEQYF
TGTGCCAGCAGCCGCCGTCGGACAGGGCTCTACGAGCAGTACTTC
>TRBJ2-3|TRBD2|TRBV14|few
CASSPPVGLADLLLTDTQYF
TGTGCCAGCAGCCCCCCTGTAGGGCTAGCGGACCTGCTACTCACAGATACGCAGTATTTT
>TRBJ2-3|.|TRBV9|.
CASSVGQGPDTQYF
TGTGCCAGCAGCGTAGGACAAGGACCAGATACGCAGTATTTT
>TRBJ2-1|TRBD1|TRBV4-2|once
CASSRTGTGYNEQFF
TGTGCCAGCAGCCGAACCGGGACAGGATACAATGAGCAGTTCTTC
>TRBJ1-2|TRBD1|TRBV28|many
CASSLLDRVDGYTF
TGTGCCAGCAGTTTGTTGGACAGGGTGGATGGCTACACCTTC
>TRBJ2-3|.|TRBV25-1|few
CASSASGTDTQYF
TGTGCCAGCAGTGCTAGCGGCACAGATACGCAGTATTTT
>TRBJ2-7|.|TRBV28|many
CASSLWGGSANEQYF
TGTGCCAGCAGTTTATGGGGCGGGTCGGCTAACGAGCAGTACTTC
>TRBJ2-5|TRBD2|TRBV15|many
CATSRDGLAGRETQYF
TGTGCCACCAGCAGAGACGGACTAGCGGGACGGGAGACCCAGTACTTC
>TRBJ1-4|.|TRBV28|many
CASSQFGATNEKLFF
TGTGCCAGCAGCCAATTTGGGGCAACTAATGAAAAACTGTTTTTT
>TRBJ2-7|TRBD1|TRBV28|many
CASSSASTGGYEQYF
TGTGCCAGCAGCTCTGCATCGACAGGGGGCTACGAGCAGTACTTC
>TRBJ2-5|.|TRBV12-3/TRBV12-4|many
CASSFGVAVTKETQYF
TGTGCCAGCAGTTTCGGGGTAGCGGTAACCAAAGAGACCCAGTACTTC
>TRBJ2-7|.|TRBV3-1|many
CASSQDWGPGEQYF
TGTGCCAGCAGCCAAGATTGGGGGCCGGGCGAGCAGTACTTC
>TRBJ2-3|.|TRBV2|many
CASIGTRGTDTQYF
TGTGCCAGCATAGGGACCAGAGGTACAGATACGCAGTATTTT
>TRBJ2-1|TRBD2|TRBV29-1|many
CSVEAVLAHFYNEQFF
TGCAGCGTTGAGGCTGTACTAGCGCATTTCTACAATGAGCAGTTCTTC
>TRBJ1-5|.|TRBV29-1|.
CSVEGEGVGQPQHF
TGCAGCGTTGAAGGAGAGGGGGTCGGCCAGCCCCAGCATTTT
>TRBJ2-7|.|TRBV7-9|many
CASRGTEAYEQYF
TGTGCCAGCCGTGGGACTGAGGCCTACGAGCAGTACTTC
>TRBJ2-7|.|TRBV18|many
CASSSGLRSYEQYF
TGTGCCAGCTCCTCTGGGCTCCGGTCCTACGAGCAGTACTTC
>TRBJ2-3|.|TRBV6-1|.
CASTRTDTQYF
TGTGCCAGCACTCGCACAGATACGCAGTATTTT
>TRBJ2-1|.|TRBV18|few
CASSPTDYNVNEQFF
TGTGCCAGCTCACCGACGGACTACAACGTCAATGAGCAGTTCTTC
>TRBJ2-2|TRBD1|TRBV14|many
CASSLQGAGELFF
TGTGCCAGCAGCTTACAGGGGGCCGGGGAGCTGTTTTTT
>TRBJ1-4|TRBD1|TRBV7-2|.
CASSSPTQGGTNEKLFF
TGTGCCAGCAGCTCACCCACCCAGGGGGGAACTAATGAAAAACTGTTTTTT
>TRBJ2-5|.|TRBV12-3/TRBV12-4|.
CASSLGADLLETQYF
TGTGCCAGCAGTTTAGGGGCAGACTTACTAGAGACCCAGTACTTC
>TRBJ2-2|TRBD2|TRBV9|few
CASSVAPLGLNTGELFF
TGTGCCAGCAGCGTTGCCCCTTTGGGACTAAACACCGGGGAGCTGTTTTTT
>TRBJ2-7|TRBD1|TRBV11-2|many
CASSLVGQGAEQYF
TGTGCCAGCAGCTTAGTGGGACAGGGGGCCGAGCAGTACTTC
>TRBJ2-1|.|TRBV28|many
CASSFFPSRTVYNEQFF
TGTGCCAGCAGTTTTTTCCCCAGTCGGACGGTCTACAATGAGCAGTTCTTC